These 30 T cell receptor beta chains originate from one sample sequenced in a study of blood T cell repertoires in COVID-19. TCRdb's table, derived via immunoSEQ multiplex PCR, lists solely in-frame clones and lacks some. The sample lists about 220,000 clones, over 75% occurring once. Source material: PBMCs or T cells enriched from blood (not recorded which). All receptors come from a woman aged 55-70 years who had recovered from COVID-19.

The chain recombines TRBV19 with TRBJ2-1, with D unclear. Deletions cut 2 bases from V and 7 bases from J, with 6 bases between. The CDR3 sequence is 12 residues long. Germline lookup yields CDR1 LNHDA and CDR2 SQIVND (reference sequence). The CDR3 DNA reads TGTGCCAGTAGTATAACTATAAATGAGCAGTTCTTC. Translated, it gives CASSITINEQFF.

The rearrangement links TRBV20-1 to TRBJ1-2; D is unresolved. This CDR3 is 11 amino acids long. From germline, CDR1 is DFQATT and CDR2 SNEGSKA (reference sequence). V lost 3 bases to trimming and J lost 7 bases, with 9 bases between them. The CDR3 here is CSASDWAGYTF. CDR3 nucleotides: TGCAGTGCTAGTGACTGGGCTGGCTACACCTTC.

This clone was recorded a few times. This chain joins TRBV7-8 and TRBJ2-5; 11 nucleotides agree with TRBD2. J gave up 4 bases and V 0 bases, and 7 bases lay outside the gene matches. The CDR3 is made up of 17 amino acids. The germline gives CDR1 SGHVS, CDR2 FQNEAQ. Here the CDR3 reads CASSLAGLAGGRETQYF. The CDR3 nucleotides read TGTGCCAGCAGCTTAGCAGGGCTAGCGGGGGGCCGAGAGACCCAGTACTTC.

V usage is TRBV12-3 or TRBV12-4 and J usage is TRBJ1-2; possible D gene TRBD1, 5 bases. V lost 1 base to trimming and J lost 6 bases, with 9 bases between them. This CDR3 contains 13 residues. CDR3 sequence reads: CASSLGSRDGYTF. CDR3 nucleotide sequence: TGTGCCAGCAGTTTAGGATCCAGGGATGGCTACACCTTC.

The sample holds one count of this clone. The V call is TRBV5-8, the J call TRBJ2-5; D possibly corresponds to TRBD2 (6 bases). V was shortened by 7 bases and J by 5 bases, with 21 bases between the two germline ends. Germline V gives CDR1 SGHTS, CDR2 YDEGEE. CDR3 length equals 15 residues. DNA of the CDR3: TGTGCCAGCGGTAGCGCGGGACTTCGCTCGGAGACCCAGTACTTC. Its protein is CASGSAGLRSETQYF.

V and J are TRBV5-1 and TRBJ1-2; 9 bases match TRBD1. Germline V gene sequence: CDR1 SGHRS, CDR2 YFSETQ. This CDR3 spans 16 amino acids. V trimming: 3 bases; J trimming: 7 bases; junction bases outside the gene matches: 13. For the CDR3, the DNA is TGCGCCAGCAGCTGGGGACAGGGTCAGGTCACGAGTGGCTACACCTTC. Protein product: CASSWGQGQVTSGYTF.

This chain's CDR3 is CAIRQGGNTEAFF. In DNA, the CDR3 is TGTGCCATCAGACAGGGGGGTAACACTGAAGCTTTCTTT. The chain recombines TRBV10-3 with TRBJ1-1; TRBD1 aligns across 8 bases. The germline gives CDR1 ENHRY, CDR2 SYGVKD. The V segment lost 6 bases and the J segment 2 bases; nucleotides outside the gene matches: 2. The CDR3 contains 13 residues.

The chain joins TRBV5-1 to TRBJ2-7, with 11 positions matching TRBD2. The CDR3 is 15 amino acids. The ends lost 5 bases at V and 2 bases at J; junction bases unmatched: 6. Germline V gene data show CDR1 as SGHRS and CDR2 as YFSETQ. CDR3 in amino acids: CASRQGLAATYEQYF. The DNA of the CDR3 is TGCGCCAGCAGGCAGGGACTAGCGGCTACCTACGAGCAGTACTTC.

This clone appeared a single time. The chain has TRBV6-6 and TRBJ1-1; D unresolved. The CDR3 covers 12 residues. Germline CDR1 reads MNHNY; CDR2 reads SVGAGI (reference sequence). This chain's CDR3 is CAGSGMNTEAFF. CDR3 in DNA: TGTGCAGGGAGTGGAATGAACACTGAAGCTTTCTTT.

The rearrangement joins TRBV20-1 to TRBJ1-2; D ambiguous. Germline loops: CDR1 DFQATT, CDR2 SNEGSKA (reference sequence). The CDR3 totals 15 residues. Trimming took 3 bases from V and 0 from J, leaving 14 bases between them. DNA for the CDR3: TGCAGTGCTAGTTCCGCCTGGGAGCCTAACTATGGCTACACCTTC. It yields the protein CSASSAWEPNYGYTF.

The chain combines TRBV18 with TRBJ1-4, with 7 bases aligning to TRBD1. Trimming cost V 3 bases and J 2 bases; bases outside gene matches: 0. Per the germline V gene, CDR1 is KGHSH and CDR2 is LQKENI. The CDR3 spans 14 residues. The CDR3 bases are TGTGCCAGCTCACCGGGACAGACTAATGAAAAACTGTTTTTT. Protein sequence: CASSPGQTNEKLFF.

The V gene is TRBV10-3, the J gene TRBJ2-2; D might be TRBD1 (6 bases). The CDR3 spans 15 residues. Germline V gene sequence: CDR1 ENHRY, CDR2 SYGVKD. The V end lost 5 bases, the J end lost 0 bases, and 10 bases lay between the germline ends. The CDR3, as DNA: TGTGCCATCAGTCGACAGGACGCGAACACCGGGGAGCTGTTTTTT. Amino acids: CAISRQDANTGELFF.

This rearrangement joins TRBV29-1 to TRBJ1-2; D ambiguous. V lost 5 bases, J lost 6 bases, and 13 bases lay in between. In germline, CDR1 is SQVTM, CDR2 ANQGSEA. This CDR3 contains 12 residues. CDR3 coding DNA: TGCAGCGTTCAAAACGCTCGCGATGGCTACACCTTC. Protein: CSVQNARDGYTF.

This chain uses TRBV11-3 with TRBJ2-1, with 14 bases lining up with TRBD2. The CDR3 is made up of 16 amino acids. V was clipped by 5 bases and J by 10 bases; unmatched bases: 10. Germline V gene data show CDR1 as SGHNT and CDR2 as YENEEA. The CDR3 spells CASSPGLAGVQCEQFF. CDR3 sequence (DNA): TGTGCCAGCAGCCCGGGACTAGCGGGGGTACAATGCGAGCAGTTCTTC.

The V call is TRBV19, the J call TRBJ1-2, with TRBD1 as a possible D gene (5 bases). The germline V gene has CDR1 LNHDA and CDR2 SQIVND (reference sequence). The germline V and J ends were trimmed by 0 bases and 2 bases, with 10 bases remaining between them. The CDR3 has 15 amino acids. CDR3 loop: CASSIDPGGNYGYTF. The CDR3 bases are TGTGCCAGTAGTATAGATCCGGGGGGGAACTATGGCTACACCTTC.

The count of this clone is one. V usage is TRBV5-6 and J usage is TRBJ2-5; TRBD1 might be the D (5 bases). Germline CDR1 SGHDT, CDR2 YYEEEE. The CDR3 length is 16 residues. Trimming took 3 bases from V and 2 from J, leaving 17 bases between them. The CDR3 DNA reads TGTGCCAGCAGCTCCGTTGGGGCCACCAGTCAAGAGACCCAGTACTTC. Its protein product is CASSSVGATSQETQYF. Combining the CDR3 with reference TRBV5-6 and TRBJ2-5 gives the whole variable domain DAGVTQSPTHLIKTRGQQVTLRCSPKSGHDTVSWYQQALGQGPQFIFQYYEEEERQRGNFPDRFSGHQFPNYSSELNVNALLLGDSALYLCASSSVGATSQETQYFGPGTRLLVL.

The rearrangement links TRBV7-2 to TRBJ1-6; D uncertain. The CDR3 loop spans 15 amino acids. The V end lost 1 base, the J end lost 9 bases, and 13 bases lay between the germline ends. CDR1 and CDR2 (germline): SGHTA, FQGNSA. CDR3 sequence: CASSLGTVEISPLHF. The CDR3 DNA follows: TGTGCCAGCAGCTTAGGTACAGTTGAGATTTCACCCCTCCACTTT.

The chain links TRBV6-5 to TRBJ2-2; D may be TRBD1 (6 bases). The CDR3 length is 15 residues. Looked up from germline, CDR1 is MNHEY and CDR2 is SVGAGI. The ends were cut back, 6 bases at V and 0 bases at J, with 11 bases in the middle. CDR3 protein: CASSRQDANTGELFF. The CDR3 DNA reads TGTGCCAGCAGCCGACAGGACGCGAACACCGGGGAGCTGTTTTTT.

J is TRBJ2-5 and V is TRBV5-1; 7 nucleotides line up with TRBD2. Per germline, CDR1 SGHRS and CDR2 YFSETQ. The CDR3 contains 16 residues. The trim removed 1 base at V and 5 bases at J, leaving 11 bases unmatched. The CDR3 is CASSLLAATRRETQYF. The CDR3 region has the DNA TGCGCCAGCAGCTTGCTAGCGGCGACTCGCAGGGAGACCCAGTACTTC.

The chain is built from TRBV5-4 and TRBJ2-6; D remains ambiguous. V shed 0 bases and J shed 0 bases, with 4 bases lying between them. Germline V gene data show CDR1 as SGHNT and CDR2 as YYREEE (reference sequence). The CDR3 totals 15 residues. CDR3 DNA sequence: TGTGCCAGCAGCTTGGATATCTCTGGGGCCAACGTCCTGACTTTC. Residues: CASSLDISGANVLTF.

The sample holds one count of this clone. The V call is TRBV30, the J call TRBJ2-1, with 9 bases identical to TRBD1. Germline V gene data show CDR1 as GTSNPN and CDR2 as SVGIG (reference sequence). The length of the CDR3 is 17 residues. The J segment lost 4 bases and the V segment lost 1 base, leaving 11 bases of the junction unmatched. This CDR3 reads CAWSGPGTGKEYNEQFF. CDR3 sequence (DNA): TGTGCCTGGAGTGGTCCCGGGACAGGGAAGGAGTACAATGAGCAGTTCTTC.

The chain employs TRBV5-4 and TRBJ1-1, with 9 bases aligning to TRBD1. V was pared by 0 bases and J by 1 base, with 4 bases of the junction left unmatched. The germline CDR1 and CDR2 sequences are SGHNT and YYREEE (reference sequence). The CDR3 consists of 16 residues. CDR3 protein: CASSLEGQGWNTEAFF. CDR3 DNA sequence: TGTGCCAGCAGCTTGGAGGGACAGGGTTGGAACACTGAAGCTTTCTTT. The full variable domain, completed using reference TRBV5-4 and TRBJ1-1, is ETGVTQSPTHLIKTRGQQVTLRCSSQSGHNTVSWYQQALGQGPQFIFQYYREEENGRGNFPPRFSGLQFPNYSSELNVNALELDDSALYLCASSLEGQGWNTEAFFGQGTRLTVV.

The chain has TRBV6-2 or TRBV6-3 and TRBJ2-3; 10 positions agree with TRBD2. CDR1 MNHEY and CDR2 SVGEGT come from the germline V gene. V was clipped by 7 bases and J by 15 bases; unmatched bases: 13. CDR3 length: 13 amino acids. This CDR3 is CASNPSLAGAKYF. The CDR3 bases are TGTGCCAGCAACCCGTCGCTAGCGGGGGCGAAATATTTT.

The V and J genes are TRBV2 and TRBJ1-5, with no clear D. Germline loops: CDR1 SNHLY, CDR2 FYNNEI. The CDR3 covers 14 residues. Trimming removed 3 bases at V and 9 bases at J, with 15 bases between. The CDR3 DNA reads TGTGCCAGCAGTGACACATCGGCCCGGGGGCCCCAGCATTTT. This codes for CASSDTSARGPQHF.

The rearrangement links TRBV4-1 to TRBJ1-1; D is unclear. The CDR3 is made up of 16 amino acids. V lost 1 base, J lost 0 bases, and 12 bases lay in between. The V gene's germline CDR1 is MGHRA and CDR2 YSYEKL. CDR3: CASSQVAFRVNTEAFF. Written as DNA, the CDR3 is TGCGCCAGCAGCCAAGTTGCCTTTCGGGTGAACACTGAAGCTTTCTTT.

The chain's CDR3 is CASSRDRQLNTEAFF. CDR3 coding DNA: TGTGCCAGCAGCCGGGACAGGCAACTGAACACTGAAGCTTTCTTT. The V gene is TRBV5-5, the J gene TRBJ1-1; TRBD1 matches 8 bases. Trimming at V came to 4 bases and at J to 0 bases, leaving 5 bases not matched to a gene. The CDR3 covers 15 residues. CDR1 and CDR2 from the germline V gene are SGHKS and YYEKEE (reference sequence).

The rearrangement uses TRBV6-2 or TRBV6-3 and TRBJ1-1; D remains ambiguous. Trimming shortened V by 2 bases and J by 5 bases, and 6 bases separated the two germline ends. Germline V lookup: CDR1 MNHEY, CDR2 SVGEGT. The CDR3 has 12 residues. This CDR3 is CASSYRWTEAFF. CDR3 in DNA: TGTGCCAGCAGTTACCGGTGGACTGAAGCTTTCTTT.

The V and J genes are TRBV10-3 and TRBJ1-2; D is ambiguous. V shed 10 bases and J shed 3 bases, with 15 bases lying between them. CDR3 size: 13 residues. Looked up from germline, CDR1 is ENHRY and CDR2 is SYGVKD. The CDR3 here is CATFYEGDYGYTF. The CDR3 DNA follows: TGTGCCACCTTTTACGAGGGAGACTATGGCTACACCTTC.

The CDR3 sequence: CASSYTGTSNAGELFF. Written as DNA, the CDR3 is TGTGCCAGCAGTTATACCGGGACTAGCAACGCCGGGGAGCTGTTTTTT. The rearrangement uses TRBV2 and TRBJ2-2, with TRBD2 matching over 9 bases. The junction had 10 bases not matched to a gene; V was cut back by 5 bases and J by 6 bases. The CDR3 spans 16 residues. The V gene's germline CDR1 is SNHLY and CDR2 FYNNEI.

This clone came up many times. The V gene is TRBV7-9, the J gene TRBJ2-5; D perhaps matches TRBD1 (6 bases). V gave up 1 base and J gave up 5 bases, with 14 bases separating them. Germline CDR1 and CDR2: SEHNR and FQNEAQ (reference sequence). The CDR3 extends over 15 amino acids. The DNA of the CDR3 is TGTGCCAGCAGCTTAGGCAGGGCAGGGGTTGAGACCCAGTACTTC. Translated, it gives CASSLGRAGVETQYF.